These 6 T cell receptor beta chains were sequenced from one sample in a study of OX40 agonist ivuxolimab in advanced cancers. Generated by immunoSEQ multiplex PCR, the TCRdb table keeps only in-frame clones and is missing some. Of roughly 20,000 clones in the sample, about 83% were seen once. This sample comprised CD4+ or CD8+ T cells sorted from blood, obtained in a trial of the OX40 agonist ivuxolimab. All receptors come from an adult with an advanced solid tumor such as melanoma, head and neck, liver or kidney cancer.

V is TRBV6-5 and J is TRBJ2-3; the D gene is possibly TRBD1 (6 bases). From germline, CDR1 is MNHEY and CDR2 SVGAGI. Trimming took 2 bases from V and 6 from J, leaving 15 bases between them. This CDR3 spans 15 amino acids. This CDR3 reads CASSYTLGGSDTQYF. The CDR3 DNA follows: TGTGCCAGCAGTTACACCCTAGGGGGAAGTGATACGCAGTATTTT.

The chain joins TRBV5-4 to TRBJ1-2; 7 bases are shared with TRBD1. The CDR3 runs 15 residues. The J segment lost 4 bases and the V segment lost 0 bases, leaving 6 bases of the junction unmatched. The germline V gene has CDR1 SGHNT and CDR2 YYREEE (reference sequence). The CDR3 region is CASSLVQGGGYGYTF. The CDR3 DNA reads TGTGCCAGCAGCTTGGTCCAGGGGGGTGGCTATGGCTACACCTTC.

The gene calls are TRBV5-1 and TRBJ2-7; TRBD1 might be the D (6 bases). V lost 2 bases to trimming and J lost 3 bases, with 12 bases between them. This CDR3 has 14 amino acids. Germline CDR1 reads SGHRS; CDR2 reads YFSETQ. CDR3 sequence (DNA): TGCGCCAGCAGCTTAACGGGCAGGGGCTACGAGCAGTACTTC. This codes for CASSLTGRGYEQYF.

The chain's CDR3 is CASSYAGTEYGYTF. The DNA of the CDR3 is TGTGCCAGCAGCTACGCCGGGACAGAGTATGGCTACACCTTC. The rearrangement links TRBV11-2 to TRBJ1-2; 7 bases map to TRBD1. The germline CDR1 and CDR2 sequences are SGHAT and FQNNGV. The CDR3 totals 14 residues. V was clipped by 4 bases and J by 5 bases; unmatched bases: 7.

The chain couples TRBV11-3 to TRBJ2-1; D unclear. The CDR3 has 12 amino acids. Germline V gene sequence: CDR1 SGHNT, CDR2 YENEEA. V lost 5 bases and J lost 9, with 11 bases in between. The CDR3 DNA is TGTGCCAGCAGCCTAGGGTCAGGTGAGCAGTTCTTC. It translates to CASSLGSGEQFF. Filled out from reference TRBV11-3 and TRBJ2-1, the complete variable domain reads EAGVVQSPRYKIIEKKQPVAFWCNPISGHNTLYWYLQNLGQGPELLIRYENEEAVDDSQLPKDRFSAERLKGVDSTLKIQPAELGDSAVYLCASSLGSGEQFFGPGTRLTVL.

In this sample, this clone turned up once. The sample carries other DNA sequences with the same CDR3. This sequence joins TRBV9 and TRBJ2-3; 10 nucleotides align to TRBD1. This CDR3 has 15 amino acids. CDR1 and CDR2 (germline): SGDLS, YYNGEE. The V and J ends lost 0 bases and 3 bases, in that order; junction bases with no gene match: 1. In DNA, the CDR3 is TGTGCCAGCAGCGTAGGGGGACAGGGGACAGATACGCAGTATTTT. Its translation is CASSVGGQGTDTQYF.